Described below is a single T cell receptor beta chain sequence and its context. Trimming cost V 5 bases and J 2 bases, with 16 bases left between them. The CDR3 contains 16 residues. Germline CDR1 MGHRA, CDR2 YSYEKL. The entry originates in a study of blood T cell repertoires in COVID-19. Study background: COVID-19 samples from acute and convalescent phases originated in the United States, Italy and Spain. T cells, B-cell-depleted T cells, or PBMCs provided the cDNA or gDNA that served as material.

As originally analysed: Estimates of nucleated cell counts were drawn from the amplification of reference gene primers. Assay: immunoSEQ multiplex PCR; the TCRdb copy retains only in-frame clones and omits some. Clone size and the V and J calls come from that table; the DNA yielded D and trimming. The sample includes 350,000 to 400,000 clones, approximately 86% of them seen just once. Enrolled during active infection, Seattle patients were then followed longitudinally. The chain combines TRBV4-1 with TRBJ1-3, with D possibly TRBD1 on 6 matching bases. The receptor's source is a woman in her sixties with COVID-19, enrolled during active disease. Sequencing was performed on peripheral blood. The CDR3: CASSLGTGYTGNTIYF. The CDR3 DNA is TGCGCCAGCAGCTTGGGAACAGGGTATACTGGAAACACCATATATTTT.